Shown below are 22 T cell receptor beta chains from a single sample sequenced in a study of graft-versus-host responses after intestinal transplantation. Sequencing used immunoSEQ multiplex PCR; TCRdb keeps in-frame clones, though not all of them. The table lists 85,000 to 100,000 clones, about 90% of them singletons, with over 0.06% in the top ten. No antigen has been assigned to these receptors. Source: unstimulated CD8+ T cells sorted from spleen or lymph node cells, taken before transplant. These receptors were collected from a human donor who was the organ donor for an intestinal transplant.

The chain employs TRBV2 and TRBJ1-1; D is perhaps TRBD1 (5 bases). Germline values: CDR1 SNHLY, CDR2 FYNNEI. This CDR3 region has 15 residues. V dropped 8 bases and J dropped 7 bases, with 23 bases sitting between them. The CDR3 spells CASPHVRGVRLEAFF. CDR3 bases: TGTGCCAGCCCACACGTGCGGGGCGTCCGTCTTGAAGCTTTCTTT.

This clone has only one observation. This chain uses TRBV6-1 with TRBJ2-1; 8 positions match TRBD2. The CDR3 runs 15 residues. Trimming took 4 bases from V and 7 from J; bases not matched to a gene: 9. Germline CDR1 is MNHNS and CDR2 is SASEGT. The CDR3 sequence is CASSGMGLGGNEQFF. The CDR3, as DNA: TGTGCCAGCAGTGGGATGGGACTAGGGGGGAATGAGCAGTTCTTC.

V gene TRBV14 combines with J gene TRBJ2-3; a weak D match, TRBD2 (5 bases). Germline V CDR1 and CDR2: SGHDN, FVKESK. The V gene lost 0 bases and the J gene lost 1 base, with 14 bases spanning the gap. This CDR3 has 17 residues. CDR3 DNA sequence: TGTGCCAGCAGCCAAGATGGGGAGATTTTCGGCACAGATACGCAGTATTTT. Its protein is CASSQDGEIFGTDTQYF.

This chain connects TRBV11-3 to TRBJ2-3; TRBD2 matches at 9 bases. V lost 5 bases to trimming and J lost 2 bases; unmatched junction nucleotides: 8. The V gene's germline CDR1 is SGHNT and CDR2 YENEEA. CDR3 length: 16 amino acids. The CDR3 sequence is CASSARRGGLTDTQYF. The CDR3, as DNA: TGTGCCAGCAGCGCGCGGCGGGGGGGCCTCACAGATACGCAGTATTTT. The variable domain in full, with the rest retrieved from reference TRBV11-3 and TRBJ2-3, is EAGVVQSPRYKIIEKKQPVAFWCNPISGHNTLYWYLQNLGQGPELLIRYENEEAVDDSQLPKDRFSAERLKGVDSTLKIQPAELGDSAVYLCASSARRGGLTDTQYFGPGTRLTVL.

The chain combines TRBV6-1 with TRBJ1-4; maybe TRBD1 (6 bases). The V gene's germline CDR1 is MNHNS and CDR2 SASEGT. The CDR3 loop spans 17 amino acids. Trimming removed 3 bases from V and 5 bases from J, with 19 bases in between. CDR3 coding DNA: TGTGCCAGCAGTGACCTTGAAGGGGGTCTGACAAATGAAAAACTGTTTTTT. Translated, it gives CASSDLEGGLTNEKLFF.

J is TRBJ1-5 and V is TRBV28, with 9 nucleotides matching TRBD1. This CDR3 has 19 residues. Per the germline V gene, CDR1 is MDHEN and CDR2 is SYDVKM. Trimming cost V 3 bases and J 0 bases; bases outside gene matches: 12. CDR3 in DNA: TGTGCCAGCAGTTTCCTCACAGGGGGCGCGTATTATAGCAATCAGCCCCAGCATTTT. Protein sequence: CASSFLTGGAYYSNQPQHF. Complete variable domain (other parts from reference TRBV28 and TRBJ1-5): DVKVTQSSRYLVKRTGEKVFLECVQDMDHENMFWYRQDPGLGLRLIYFSYDVKMKEKGDIPEGYSVSREKKERFSLILESASTNQTSMYLCASSFLTGGAYYSNQPQHFGDGTRLSIL.

The CDR3: CASSSGTGAYEQYF. CDR3 coding DNA: TGTGCCAGCAGCTCCGGCACCGGGGCCTACGAGCAGTACTTC. The V gene is TRBV7-2, the J gene TRBJ2-7; weak D call: TRBD2 (5 bases). Between the trimmed V and J ends, which lost 4 bases and 2 bases, there was a span of 12 bases. This CDR3 spans 14 amino acids. Germline values: CDR1 SGHTA, CDR2 FQGNSA.

V usage is TRBV2 and J usage is TRBJ1-2; no reliable D call. Germline values: CDR1 SNHLY, CDR2 FYNNEI. This CDR3 region has 15 residues. The V end was cut by 7 bases, the J end by 8 bases, with 23 bases between. CDR3 amino acids: CASIKRLDGGMGYTF. As DNA, the CDR3 is TGTGCCAGCATCAAACGTCTTGACGGAGGAATGGGCTACACCTTC. The variable domain in full, completed from reference TRBV2 and TRBJ1-2, reads EPEVTQTPSHQVTQMGQEVILRCVPISNHLYFYWYRQILGQKVEFLVSFYNNEISEKSEIFDDQFSVERPDGSNFTLKIRSTKLEDSAMYFCASIKRLDGGMGYTFGSGTRLTVV.

V is TRBV28 and J is TRBJ2-3; D is uncertain. Trimming stripped 6 bases from V and 6 bases from J, with 19 bases between. Germline CDR1 and CDR2: MDHEN and SYDVKM. The CDR3 is made up of 15 amino acids. DNA for the CDR3: TGTGCCAGCAGGGATGACTCCAATTCGGCTGATACGCAGTATTTT. This translates into CASRDDSNSADTQYF.

The genes are TRBV9 and TRBJ2-1; TRBD2 aligns across 12 bases. This CDR3 is 16 amino acids long. Germline V gene lookup returns CDR1 SGDLS and CDR2 YYNGEE. V was clipped by 0 bases and J by 8 bases; unmatched bases: 6. The CDR3 spells CASSVASGRGAHEQFF. Here the CDR3 DNA reads TGTGCCAGCAGCGTAGCTAGCGGGAGGGGGGCGCATGAGCAGTTCTTC.

V gene TRBV7-8 combines with J gene TRBJ2-1, with 11 bases that match TRBD2. The CDR3 covers 16 residues. Germline lookup yields CDR1 SGHVS and CDR2 FQNEAQ. With V trimmed by 4 bases and J by 7 bases, 9 bases remained unmatched. In DNA, the CDR3 is TGTGCCAGCAGCTCATTAGCGGGAGGGCCGCTGAATGAGCAGTTCTTC. Its protein product is CASSSLAGGPLNEQFF.

This clone was recorded only once. The chain links TRBV29-1 to TRBJ2-1; 7 positions match TRBD2. Germline V CDR1 and CDR2: SQVTM, ANQGSEA. This CDR3 has 17 amino acids. V shed 3 bases, J shed 0 bases, and the junction held 11 bases outside the gene matches. CDR3 sequence reads: CSVDFTGLVYSYNEQFF. The CDR3 DNA reads TGCAGCGTTGATTTTACAGGACTAGTCTACTCCTACAATGAGCAGTTCTTC.

The chain is built from TRBV4-1 and TRBJ2-5; 8 nucleotides match TRBD1. The ends lost 3 bases at V and 1 base at J; junction bases unmatched: 1. Germline CDR1 is MGHRA and CDR2 is YSYEKL. This CDR3 contains 14 residues. In DNA form, the CDR3 reads TGCGCCAGCAGCCATGACAGGGGCCAAGAGACCCAGTACTTC. Translating gives CASSHDRGQETQYF.

The V call is TRBV6-6, the J call TRBJ1-5; the D is unclear. V lost 8 bases and J 6 bases, leaving 23 bases between the germline ends. CDR1 MNHNY and CDR2 SVGAGI come from the germline V gene (reference sequence). The CDR3 spans 16 residues. CDR3 coding DNA: TGTGCCAGCGGTCTCCCGTCGGCGGGGATTGGTCAGCCCCAGCATTTT. Residues: CASGLPSAGIGQPQHF.

The CDR3 is CASSPNRGSNQPQHF. Here the CDR3 DNA reads TGTGCCAGCAGTCCTAACAGGGGTAGCAATCAGCCCCAGCATTTT. The chain uses TRBV28 and TRBJ1-5, with 7 bases identical to TRBD1. J gave up 0 bases and V 5 bases, and 4 bases lay outside the gene matches. CDR1 is MDHEN and CDR2 is SYDVKM in the germline V gene. The CDR3 covers 15 residues.

The rearrangement links TRBV2 to TRBJ1-1, with 7 bases matching TRBD1. V lost 10 bases and J lost 2; bases outside the gene matches: 7. Germline CDR1 is SNHLY and CDR2 is FYNNEI. The CDR3 has 13 residues. CDR3 DNA sequence: TGTGCCACCCGGTCAGGGGGAAACACTGAAGCTTTCTTT. It codes for CATRSGGNTEAFF.

The genes are TRBV21-1 and TRBJ2-7; the table's D gene call, TRBD1, was not cross checked with the DNA. TRBV21-1 represents a pseudogene. This CDR3 region has 20 residues. In nucleotides, the CDR3 is TGTGCCAGCAGCCAGGCAAATTTAAGGGGGACAGGGAATTCATCCTACGAGCAGTACTTC. Translated: CASSQANLRGTGNSSYEQYF.

V usage is TRBV27 and J usage is TRBJ1-5; D gene uncertain. The CDR3 length is 15 residues. V lost 3 bases and J 3 bases, leaving 12 bases between the germline ends. CDR1 is MNHEY, CDR2 SMNVEV, per germline (reference sequence). As DNA, the CDR3 is TGTGCCAGCAGTTTTCTTCCAGAATTCAATCAGCCCCAGCATTTT. This sequence encodes CASSFLPEFNQPQHF.

For the CDR3, the DNA is TGTGCCAGCAGCGTCGACGGGGGGGCGAATCAGCCCCAGCATTTT. Its translation is CASSVDGGANQPQHF. The chain couples TRBV9 to TRBJ1-5; TRBD1 is a possible D gene (6 bases). This CDR3 has 15 residues. CDR1 and CDR2 from the germline V gene are SGDLS and YYNGEE. The germline V and J ends were trimmed by 2 bases and 4 bases, with 13 bases remaining between them. The full variable domain, in which reference TRBV9 and TRBJ1-5 provide the parts outside the CDR3, is DSGVTQTPKHLITATGQRVTLRCSPRSGDLSVYWYQQSLDQGLQFLIQYYNGEERAKGNILERFSAQQFPDLHSELNLSSLELGDSALYFCASSVDGGANQPQHFGDGTRLSIL.

The chain recombines TRBV21-1 with TRBJ1-2; TRBD1 reflects the table's D call only, with no check against the DNA. TRBV21-1 corresponds to a pseudogene. This CDR3 spans 20 amino acids. This chain's CDR3 is CASSKGPKSETDFRNYGYTF. The DNA of the CDR3 is TGTGCCAGCAGCAAAGGACCAAAGAGTGAGACAGATTTCCGAAACTATGGCTACACCTTC.

The chain employs TRBV7-3 and TRBJ2-3, with D perhaps TRBD1 (6 bases). The germline gives CDR1 SGHTA, CDR2 FQGTGA. This CDR3 region has 12 residues. V was trimmed by 6 bases and J by 8 bases, leaving 12 bases between them. The CDR3 coding sequence is TGTGCCAGCAGTGGGGACAAGGCTACGCAGTATTTT. This translates into CASSGDKATQYF.

The chain links TRBV27 to TRBJ2-7; the match to TRBD2 covers 8 bases. In germline, CDR1 is MNHEY, CDR2 SMNVEV (reference sequence). The V segment lost 3 bases and the J segment 5 bases; nucleotides outside the gene matches: 6. This CDR3 spans 14 amino acids. The CDR3 reads CASSFISGAHEQYF. CDR3 coding DNA: TGTGCCAGCAGTTTTATTAGCGGGGCTCACGAGCAGTACTTC.